This TCR beta chain was documented in a study of blood T cell repertoires in COVID-19. Assay: immunoSEQ multiplex PCR; the TCRdb copy retains only in-frame clones and omits some. The sample consists of around 270,000 clones, around 89% of them appearing once. The V and J ends lost 3 bases and 1 base respectively, with 9 bases between them. Germline V gene lookup returns CDR1 KGHSH and CDR2 LQKENI. The CDR3 runs 14 residues. This clonotype originated in a man aged 25 to 40 with acute or convalescent COVID-19. Input material: peripheral blood. The V and J genes are TRBV18 and TRBJ1-1; perhaps TRBD1 as D (6 bases). DNA for the CDR3: TGTGCCAGCTCACCCACGACAGGGAACACTGAAGCTTTCTTT. Translating it yields CASSPTTGNTEAFF.